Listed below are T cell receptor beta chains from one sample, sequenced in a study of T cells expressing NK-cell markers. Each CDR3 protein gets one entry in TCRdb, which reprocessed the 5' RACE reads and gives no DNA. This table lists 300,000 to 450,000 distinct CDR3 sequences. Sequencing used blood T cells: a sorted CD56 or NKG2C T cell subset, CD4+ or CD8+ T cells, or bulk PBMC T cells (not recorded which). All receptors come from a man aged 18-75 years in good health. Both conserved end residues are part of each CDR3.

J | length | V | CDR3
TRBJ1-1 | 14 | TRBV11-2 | CASSFSIMNTEAFF
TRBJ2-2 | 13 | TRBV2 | CASSQIERGELFF
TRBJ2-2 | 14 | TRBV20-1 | CSAPGTGGSGELFF
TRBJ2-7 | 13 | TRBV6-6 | CASSRGGTYEQYF
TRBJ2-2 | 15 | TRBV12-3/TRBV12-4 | CASSKAGRNTGELFF
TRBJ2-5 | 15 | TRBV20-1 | CSAGQSVTGGETQYF
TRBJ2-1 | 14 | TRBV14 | CASSQDFGVNEQFF
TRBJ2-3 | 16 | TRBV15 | CATSRELTGTADTQYF
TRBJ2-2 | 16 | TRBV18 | CASSPLGRVNTGELFF
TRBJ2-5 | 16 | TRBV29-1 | CSAKRGQGYLQETQYF
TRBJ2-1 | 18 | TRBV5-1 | CASSLASLTRTSDNEQFF
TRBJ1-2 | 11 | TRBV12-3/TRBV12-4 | CASSRSFGYTF
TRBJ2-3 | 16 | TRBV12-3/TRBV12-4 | CASSPRTSGGVDTQYF
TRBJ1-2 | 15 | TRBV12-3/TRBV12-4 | CASSLAGGGWYGYTF
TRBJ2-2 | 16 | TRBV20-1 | CSAREVFGGGTGELFF
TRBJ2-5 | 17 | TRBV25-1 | CASSEYVVAGGQETQYF
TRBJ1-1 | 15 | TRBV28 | CASSSPQGATTEAFF
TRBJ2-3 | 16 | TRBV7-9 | CASSPGQGARTDTQYF
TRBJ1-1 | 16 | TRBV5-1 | CASSLVWGQRAYEAFF
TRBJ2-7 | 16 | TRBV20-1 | CSAFKAGRDLSYEQYF
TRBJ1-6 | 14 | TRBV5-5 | CASSLLTVDSPLHF
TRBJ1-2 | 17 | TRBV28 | CASSSPTASKGRGGYTF
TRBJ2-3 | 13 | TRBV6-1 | CASSEAVANTQYF
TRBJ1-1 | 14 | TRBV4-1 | CASSPLGLGTEAFF